The T cell receptor (beta chain) described here comes from a study of cytomegalovirus exposure and HLA in healthy donors. Overall study: It was reported in a later analysis that the 90 to 150 validation repertoires used the same platform as the approximately 670 first-cohort repertoires.

Produced via immunoSEQ multiplex PCR; TCRdb's table is partial and in-frame only. The repertoire includes around 71,000 clones, just under 95% of them detected once, and roughly 1.4% sits in the top ten. V was trimmed by 11 bases and J by 4 bases, leaving 11 bases between them. The CDR3 runs to 11 residues. CDR1 and CDR2 from the germline V gene are MNHEY and SMNVEV (reference sequence). The chain carries TRBV27 and TRBJ1-2, with D hard to call. The TCR originated in a man between 18 and 29 years old in good health and CMV-seropositive. The specimen was PBMCs. The CDR3 here is CAEDRRYGYTF. The CDR3, as DNA: TGTGCCGAGGATCGCCGCTATGGCTACACCTTC.